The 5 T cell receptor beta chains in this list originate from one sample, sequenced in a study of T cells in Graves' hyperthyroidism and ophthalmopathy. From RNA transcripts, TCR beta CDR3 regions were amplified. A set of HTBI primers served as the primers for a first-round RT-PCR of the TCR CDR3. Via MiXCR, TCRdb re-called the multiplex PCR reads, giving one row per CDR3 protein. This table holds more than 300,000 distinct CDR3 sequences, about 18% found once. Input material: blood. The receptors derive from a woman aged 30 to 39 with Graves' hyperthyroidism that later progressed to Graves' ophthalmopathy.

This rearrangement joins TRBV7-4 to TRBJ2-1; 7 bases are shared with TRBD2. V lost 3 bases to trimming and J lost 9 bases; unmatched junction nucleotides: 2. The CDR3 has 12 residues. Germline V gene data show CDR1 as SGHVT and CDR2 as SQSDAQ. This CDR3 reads CASSFWGGEQFF. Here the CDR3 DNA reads TGTGCCAGCAGCTTTTGGGGGGGTGAGCAGTTCTTC.

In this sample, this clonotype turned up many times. The CDR3 spells CASSLEFRTEAFF. DNA of the CDR3: TGCGCCAGCAGCTTGGAGTTTCGCACTGAAGCTTTCTTT. This chain uses TRBV5-1 with TRBJ1-1, with D unclear. V lost 0 bases, J lost 4 bases, and 7 bases lay in between. This CDR3 has 13 residues. Germline V lookup: CDR1 SGHRS, CDR2 YFSETQ.

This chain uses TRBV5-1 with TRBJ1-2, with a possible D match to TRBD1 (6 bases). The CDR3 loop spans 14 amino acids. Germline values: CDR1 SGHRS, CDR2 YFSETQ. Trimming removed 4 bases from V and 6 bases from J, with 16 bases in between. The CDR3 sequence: CASSQLSHRDGYTF. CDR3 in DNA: TGCGCCAGCAGCCAACTAAGTCACAGGGATGGCTACACCTTC.

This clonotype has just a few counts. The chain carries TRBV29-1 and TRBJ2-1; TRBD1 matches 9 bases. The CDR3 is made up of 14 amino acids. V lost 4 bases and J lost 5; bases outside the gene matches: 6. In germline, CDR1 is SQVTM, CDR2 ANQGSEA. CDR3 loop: CSVGDRGLDNEQFF. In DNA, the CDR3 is TGCAGCGTTGGAGACAGGGGGTTGGACAATGAGCAGTTCTTC.

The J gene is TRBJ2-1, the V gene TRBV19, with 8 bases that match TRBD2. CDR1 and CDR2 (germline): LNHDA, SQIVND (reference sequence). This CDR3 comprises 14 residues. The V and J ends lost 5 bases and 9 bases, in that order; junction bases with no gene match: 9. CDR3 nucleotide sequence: TGTGCCAGTAGTTTCCGGGGGGGAAGGAGTGAGCAGTTCTTC. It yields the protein CASSFRGGRSEQFF.